The 3 T cell receptor beta chains listed next were all sequenced from one sample in a study of shared clonotypes between healthy human individuals. Generated by immunoSEQ multiplex PCR, the TCRdb table keeps only in-frame clones and is missing some. The repertoire consists of 2 million to 2.5 million clones, with over 85% occurring once and the leading ten covering around 0.37%. What was sequenced was naive CD4+ T cells from PBMCs. Regarding subset: CD45RA+ positively selected. The receptors were sampled from a man younger than 35 in good health. Some clones in this sample may be carry-over from other donors' samples.

The CDR3 DNA reads TGTGCCAGCACCACGCCCCCCCACTCGGGTGCTTTCTTT. This sequence encodes CASTTPPHSGAFF. The V and J genes are TRBV28 and TRBJ1-1; D remains unclear. Germline CDR1 and CDR2: MDHEN and SYDVKM. CDR3 length: 13 amino acids. V was pared by 7 bases and J by 11 bases, with 20 bases between. Filled out from reference TRBV28 and TRBJ1-1, the complete variable domain reads DVKVTQSSRYLVKRTGEKVFLECVQDMDHENMFWYRQDPGLGLRLIYFSYDVKMKEKGDIPEGYSVSREKKERFSLILESASTNQTSMYLCASTTPPHSGAFFGQGTRLTVV.

The rearrangement uses TRBV4-2 and TRBJ2-5; 7 positions agree with TRBD2. V dropped 2 bases and J dropped 0; count of bases not matched to a gene: 0. Per germline, CDR1 LGHNA and CDR2 YNFKEQ. The CDR3 length is 14 residues. DNA of the CDR3: TGTGCCAGCAGCCAACTAGCGGACCAAGAGACCCAGTACTTC. The encoded protein is CASSQLADQETQYF.

The rearrangement uses TRBV5-4 and TRBJ2-5, with D possibly being TRBD1 or TRBD2 (5 bases each). The CDR3 has 14 residues. Trimming left V 4 bases short and J 11 bases short, with 21 bases between. Germline V lookup: CDR1 SGHNT, CDR2 YYREEE (reference sequence). This CDR3 is CASSVTGTPVEQYF. CDR3 coding DNA: TGTGCCAGCAGCGTCACCGGGACGCCAGTAGAGCAGTACTTC.